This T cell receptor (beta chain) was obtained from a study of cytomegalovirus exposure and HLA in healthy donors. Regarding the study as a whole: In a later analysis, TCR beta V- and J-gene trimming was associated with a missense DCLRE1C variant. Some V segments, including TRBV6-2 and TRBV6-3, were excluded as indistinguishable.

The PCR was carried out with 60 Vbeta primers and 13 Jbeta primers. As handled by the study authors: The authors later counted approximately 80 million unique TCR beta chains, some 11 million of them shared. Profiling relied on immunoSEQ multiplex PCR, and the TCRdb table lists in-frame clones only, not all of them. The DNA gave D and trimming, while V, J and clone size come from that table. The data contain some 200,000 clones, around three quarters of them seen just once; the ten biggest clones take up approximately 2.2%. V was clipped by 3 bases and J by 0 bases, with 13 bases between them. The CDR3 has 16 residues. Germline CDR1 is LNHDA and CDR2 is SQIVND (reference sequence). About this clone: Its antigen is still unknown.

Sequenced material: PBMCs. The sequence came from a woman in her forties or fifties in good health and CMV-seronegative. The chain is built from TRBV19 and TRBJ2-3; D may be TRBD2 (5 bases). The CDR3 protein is CASSIPGRASTDTQYF. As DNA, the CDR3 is TGTGCCAGTAGTATCCCGGGAAGGGCGAGCACAGATACGCAGTATTTT.